This T cell receptor beta chain was sequenced in a study of PD-1 blockade in classical Hodgkin lymphoma (dated by TCRdb to between 2020 and 2021). For context, the study as a whole: Nivolumab dosing was 3 mg/kg intravenously every 2 weeks, continuing until either disease progression or unacceptable toxicity. The study used CyTOF and TCR beta sequencing to define a peripheral blood immune signature of response to PD-1 blockade in classical Hodgkin lymphoma. Summary of the overall study and its limitations: The study was restricted to a single clinical trial cohort, and the causes of repertoire differences, possibly disease activity or prior therapy, were left undefined. A significant rise by C4D1 was seen in CD4+ but not CD8+ TCR diversity (p=0.0027 vs p=0.16), with the rise being most apparent in complete responders (p=0.02). Newly diagnosed patients were reported to have lower baseline TCR diversity than healthy donors, and relapsed/refractory patients were reported to have lower baseline TCR diversity still. Among trial patients, those achieving complete response had baseline diversity similar to that of newly diagnosed patients, while diversity was significantly lower in partial responders and progressors. Diversity was lower in patients who began nivolumab less than 1 year after ASCT, so these patients were left out of later analyses to avoid confounding by immune reconstitution.

The time point label, read with the paper, signifies: cycle 4 day 1 (C4D1), after more than 5 weeks of nivolumab. All trial patients had relapsed after autologous stem cell transplantation, with cohorts A, B and C differing in prior brentuximab vedotin exposure. The trial cohort comprised 56 patients with relapsed/refractory classical Hodgkin lymphoma whose best overall responses were complete response, partial response or progressive disease. Single-agent nivolumab was administered to trial patients in the multi-cohort phase II CheckMate 205 trial. An independent review committee assessed best overall response by applying the 2007 International Working Group response criteria. Trial PBMCs were collected immediately before nivolumab initiation (C1D1) and during therapy at cycle 2 day 1 and cycle 4 day 1. After peripheral blood was drawn into 8 mL Vacutainer Cell Preparation Tubes, PBMCs were isolated by centrifugation and then cryopreserved.

According to the germline V gene, CDR1 reads SGHVS and CDR2 reads FQNEAQ. Trimming takes 4 bases from V and 5 bases from J, and the germline ends sit 14 bases apart. The CDR3 contains 14 residues, cysteine and phenylalanine counted. Only the CDR3 DNA stays, 42 bases, in frame from base 1. Genomic DNA was isolated using the Qiagen DNeasy kit from unsorted PBMCs as well as from negatively selected CD4+ and CD8+ fractions. Using primers that anneal to V and J segments, immunoSEQ multiplex PCR amplified the TCR beta CDR3 regions. A synthetic immune receptor repertoire was used to minimize amplification bias, and any residual bias was removed computationally once sequencing was done. On the study's bioinformatics: Repertoire diversity was quantified as the Shannon entropy index using custom Python scripts. Unsorted, CD4+ and CD8+ repertoires were analyzed separately, except for combined analyses in which CD4+ and CD8+ sequences were merged in silico. A clone counted as expanded when the clone's frequency after treatment rose at least 2-fold relative to C1D1, and clones undetected at baseline were given a pseudocount of 0.5. Clones with 0 or 1 copy at C1D1 were classified as singleton clones, and clones with 2 or more copies were classified as non-singleton clones. Clones expanded in unsorted samples were labelled as CD4+, CD8+ or unknown by matching protein sequences in sorted samples from the same patient. Wilcoxon tests on paired samples were used to test changes in diversity from C1D1 to C4D1. The table comes from immuneACCESS by way of TCRdb, which keeps in-frame sequences with V and J called. Part of the clones is missing from these tables; in studies checked, under half for an unresolved V gene and the rest for unknown reasons. V and J calls and clone size come straight from that table; D and trimming were deduced from the DNA. The sample includes approximately 61,000 clones, with roughly 87% observed a single time. Roughly 8.8% of the sample is held by the ten biggest clonotypes.

About this clone itself: No cognate antigen has been identified for it. Per-base qualities were not stored, and no clone one base away is much larger.

The V and J genes are TRBV7-8 and TRBJ1-1; TRBD1 is perhaps the D gene, given 5 matching bases. This receptor was taken from a human donor with classical Hodgkin lymphoma. Sequenced material: peripheral blood mononuclear cells (PBMCs), taken before the fourth cycle of nivolumab. The DNA sequence follows: TGTGCCAGCAGCTCGCAGGGAGGAGGAACTGAAGCTTTCTTT. Translated, it reads CASSSQGGGTEAFF. Reference TRBV7-8 and TRBJ1-1 proteins supply the regions before and after the CDR3; the full variable domain is: GAGVSQSPRYKVAKRGQDVALRCDPISGHVSLFWYQQALGQGPEFLTYFQNEAQLDKSGLPSDRFFAERPEGSVSTLKIQRTQQEDSAVYLCASSSQGGGTEAFFGQGTRLTVV.